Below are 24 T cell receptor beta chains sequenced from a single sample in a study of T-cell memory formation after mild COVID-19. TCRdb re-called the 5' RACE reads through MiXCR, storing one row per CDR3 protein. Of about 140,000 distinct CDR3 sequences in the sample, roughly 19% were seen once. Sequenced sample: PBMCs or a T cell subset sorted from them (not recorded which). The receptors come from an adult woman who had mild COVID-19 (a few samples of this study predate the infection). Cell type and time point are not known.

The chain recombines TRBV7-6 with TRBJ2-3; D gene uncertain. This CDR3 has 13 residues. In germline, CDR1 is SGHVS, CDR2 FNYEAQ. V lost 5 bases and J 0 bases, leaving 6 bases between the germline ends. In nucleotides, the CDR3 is TGTGCCAGCAGCGGATCTAGCACAGATACGCAGTATTTT. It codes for CASSGSSTDTQYF.

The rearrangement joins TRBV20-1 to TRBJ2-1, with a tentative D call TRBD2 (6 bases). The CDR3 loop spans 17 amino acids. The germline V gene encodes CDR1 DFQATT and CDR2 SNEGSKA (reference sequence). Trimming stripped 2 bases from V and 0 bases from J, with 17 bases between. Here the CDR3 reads CSARLYTGGSSYNEQFF. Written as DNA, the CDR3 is TGCAGTGCTAGACTCTACACCGGGGGAAGCTCCTACAATGAGCAGTTCTTC.

DNA of the CDR3: TGTGCCAGCAGCTTAAATAGGCATCCGACAGGGTTGGCGGAGACCCAGTACTTC. It is translated as CASSLNRHPTGLAETQYF. This chain links TRBV7-8 with TRBJ2-5; TRBD1 aligns across 7 bases. The CDR3 sequence is 18 residues long. CDR1 and CDR2 from the germline V gene are SGHVS and FQNEAQ. V shed 2 bases, J shed 5 bases, and the junction held 17 bases outside the gene matches.

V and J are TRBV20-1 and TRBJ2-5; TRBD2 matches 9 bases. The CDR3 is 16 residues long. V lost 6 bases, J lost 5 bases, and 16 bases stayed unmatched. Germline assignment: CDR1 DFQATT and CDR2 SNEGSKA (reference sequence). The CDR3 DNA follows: TGCAGTGCCGAGAGGGGTAGCGGGGGCCTCATTGAGACCCAGTACTTC. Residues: CSAERGSGGLIETQYF.

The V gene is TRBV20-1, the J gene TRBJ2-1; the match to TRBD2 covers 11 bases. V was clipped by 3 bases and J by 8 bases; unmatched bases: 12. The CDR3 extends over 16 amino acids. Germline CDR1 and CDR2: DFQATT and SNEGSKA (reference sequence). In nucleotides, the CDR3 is TGCAGTGCTAGTACCATAGCGGGAGGGCCTCGCTATGAGCAGTTCTTC. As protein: CSASTIAGGPRYEQFF.

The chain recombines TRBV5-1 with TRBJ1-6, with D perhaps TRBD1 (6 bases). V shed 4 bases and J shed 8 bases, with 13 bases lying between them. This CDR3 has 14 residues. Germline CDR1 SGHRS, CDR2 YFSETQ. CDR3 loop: CASSRNPGDSPLHF. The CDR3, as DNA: TGCGCCAGCAGCCGGAACCCAGGGGATTCACCCCTCCACTTT.

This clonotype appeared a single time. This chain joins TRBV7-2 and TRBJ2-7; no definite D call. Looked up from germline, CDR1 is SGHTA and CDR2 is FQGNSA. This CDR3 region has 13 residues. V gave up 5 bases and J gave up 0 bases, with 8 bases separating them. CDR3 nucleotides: TGTGCCAGCAGCCCCTTGAACTCCTACGAGCAGTACTTC. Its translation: CASSPLNSYEQYF.

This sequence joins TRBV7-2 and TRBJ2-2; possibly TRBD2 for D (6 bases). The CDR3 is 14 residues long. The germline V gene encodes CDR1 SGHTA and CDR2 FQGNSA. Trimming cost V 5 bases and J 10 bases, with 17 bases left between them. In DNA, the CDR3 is TGTGCCAGCAGCACATCCGGGCGGGAAAAGGAGCTGTTTTTT. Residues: CASSTSGREKELFF.

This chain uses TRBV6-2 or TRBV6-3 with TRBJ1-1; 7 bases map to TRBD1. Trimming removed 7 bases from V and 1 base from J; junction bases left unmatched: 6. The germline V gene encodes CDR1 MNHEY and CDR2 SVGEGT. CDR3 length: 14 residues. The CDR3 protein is CASKWGTANTEAFF. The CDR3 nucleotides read TGTGCCAGCAAATGGGGGACAGCGAACACTGAAGCTTTCTTT.

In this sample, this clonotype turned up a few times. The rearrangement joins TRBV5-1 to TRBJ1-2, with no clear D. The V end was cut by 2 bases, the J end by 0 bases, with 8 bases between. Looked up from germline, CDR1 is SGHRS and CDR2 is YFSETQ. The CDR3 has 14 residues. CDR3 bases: TGCGCCAGCAGCTTCAGCCTAGCTAACTATGGCTACACCTTC. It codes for CASSFSLANYGYTF.

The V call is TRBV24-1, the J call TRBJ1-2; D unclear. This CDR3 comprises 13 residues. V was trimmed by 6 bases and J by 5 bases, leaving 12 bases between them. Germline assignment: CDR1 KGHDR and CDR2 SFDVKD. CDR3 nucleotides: TGTGCCACCAGTAAGGGTCTGGGGTATGGCTACACCTTC. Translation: CATSKGLGYGYTF.

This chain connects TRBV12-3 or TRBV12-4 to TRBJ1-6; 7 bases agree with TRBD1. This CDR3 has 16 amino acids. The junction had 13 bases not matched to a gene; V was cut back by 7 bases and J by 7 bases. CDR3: CASTLRGQGGNSPLHF. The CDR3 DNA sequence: TGTGCCAGCACCCTAAGAGGGCAGGGGGGAAATTCACCCCTCCACTTT.

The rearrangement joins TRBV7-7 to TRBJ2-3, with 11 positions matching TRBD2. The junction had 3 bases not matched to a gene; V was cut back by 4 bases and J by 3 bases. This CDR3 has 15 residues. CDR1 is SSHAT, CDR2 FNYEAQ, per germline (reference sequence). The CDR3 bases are TGTGCCAGCAGCTCGGGACTAGCGGATACAGATACGCAGTATTTT. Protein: CASSSGLADTDTQYF.

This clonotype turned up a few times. This CDR3 reads CASSRTSSHNNEQFF. The CDR3 DNA reads TGTGCCAGCAGCCGGACTAGCTCCCACAACAATGAGCAGTTCTTC. The chain combines TRBV12-3 or TRBV12-4 with TRBJ2-1, with 8 bases fitting TRBD2. The J segment lost 5 bases and the V segment lost 6 bases, leaving 9 bases of the junction unmatched. The CDR3 sequence is 15 residues long.

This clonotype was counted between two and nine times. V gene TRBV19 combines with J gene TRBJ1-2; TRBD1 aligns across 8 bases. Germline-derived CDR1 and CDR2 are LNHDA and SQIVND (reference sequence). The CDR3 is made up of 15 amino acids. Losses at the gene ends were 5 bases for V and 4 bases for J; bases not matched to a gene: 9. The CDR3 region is CASSASQGVRYGYTF. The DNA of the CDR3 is TGTGCCAGTAGTGCCTCACAGGGGGTGCGCTATGGCTACACCTTC.

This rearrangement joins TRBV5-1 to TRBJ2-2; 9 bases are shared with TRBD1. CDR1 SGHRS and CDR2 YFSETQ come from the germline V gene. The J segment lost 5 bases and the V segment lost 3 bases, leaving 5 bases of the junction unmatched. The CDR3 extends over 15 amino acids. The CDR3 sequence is CASSSTTGGTGELFF. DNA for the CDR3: TGCGCCAGCAGCTCCACGACAGGGGGGACCGGGGAGCTGTTTTTT.

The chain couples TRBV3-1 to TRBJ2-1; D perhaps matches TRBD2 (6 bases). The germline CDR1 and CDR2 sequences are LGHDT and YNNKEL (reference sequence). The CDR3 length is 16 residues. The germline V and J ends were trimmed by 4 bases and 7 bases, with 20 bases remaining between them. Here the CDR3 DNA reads TGTGCCAGCAGCCGAGGCTCGGGCGGCGGACTAAATGAGCAGTTCTTC. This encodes CASSRGSGGGLNEQFF.

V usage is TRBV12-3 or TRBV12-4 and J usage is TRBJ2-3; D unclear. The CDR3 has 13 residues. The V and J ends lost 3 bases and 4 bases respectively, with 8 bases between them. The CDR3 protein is CASSFSGADTQYF. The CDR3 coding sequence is TGTGCCAGCAGTTTTTCTGGGGCAGATACGCAGTATTTT.

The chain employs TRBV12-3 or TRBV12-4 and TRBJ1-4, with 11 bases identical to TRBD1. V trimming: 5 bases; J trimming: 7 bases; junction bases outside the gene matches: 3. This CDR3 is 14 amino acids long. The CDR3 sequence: CASSGQGASEKLFF. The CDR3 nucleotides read TGTGCCAGCAGTGGACAGGGGGCGAGTGAAAAACTGTTTTTT.

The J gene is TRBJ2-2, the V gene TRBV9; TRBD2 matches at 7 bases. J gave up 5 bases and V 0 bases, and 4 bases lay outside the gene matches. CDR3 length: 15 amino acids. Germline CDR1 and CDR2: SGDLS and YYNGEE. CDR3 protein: CASSVVGGSTGELFF. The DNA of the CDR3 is TGTGCCAGCAGCGTAGTCGGGGGGTCAACCGGGGAGCTGTTTTTT.

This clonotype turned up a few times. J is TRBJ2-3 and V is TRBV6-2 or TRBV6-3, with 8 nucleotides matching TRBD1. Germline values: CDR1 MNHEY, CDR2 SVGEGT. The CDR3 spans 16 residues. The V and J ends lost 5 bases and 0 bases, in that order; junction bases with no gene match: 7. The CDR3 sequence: CASSLWTGSSTDTQYF. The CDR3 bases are TGTGCCAGCAGTCTATGGACAGGGTCTAGCACAGATACGCAGTATTTT.

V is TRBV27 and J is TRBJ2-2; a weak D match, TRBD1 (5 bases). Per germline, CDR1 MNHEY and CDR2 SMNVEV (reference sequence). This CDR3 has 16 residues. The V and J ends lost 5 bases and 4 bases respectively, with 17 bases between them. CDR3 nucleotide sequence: TGTGCCAGCAGTCTGACCCTAAGACAGTCCACCGGGGAGCTGTTTTTT. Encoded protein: CASSLTLRQSTGELFF.

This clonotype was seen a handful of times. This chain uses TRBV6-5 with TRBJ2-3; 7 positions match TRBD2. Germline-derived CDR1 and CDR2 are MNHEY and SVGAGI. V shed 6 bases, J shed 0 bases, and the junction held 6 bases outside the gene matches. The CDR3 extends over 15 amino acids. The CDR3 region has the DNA TGTGCCAGCAGCCGTAGCGGGTCCAGCACAGATACGCAGTATTTT. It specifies CASSRSGSSTDTQYF.

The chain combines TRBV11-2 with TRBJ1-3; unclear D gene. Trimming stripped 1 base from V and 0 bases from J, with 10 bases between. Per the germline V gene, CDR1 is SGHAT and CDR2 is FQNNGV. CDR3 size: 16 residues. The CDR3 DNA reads TGTGCCAGCAGCTTAGGTGACACAAACTCTGGAAACACCATATATTTT. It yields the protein CASSLGDTNSGNTIYF.